This T cell receptor (beta chain) was identified during a study of shared clonotypes between healthy human individuals. General study findings and limits: Read depth was anticipated to influence clonotype sharing among donors. Researchers found naive subsets generally carried larger estimated richness than memory subsets. Approximately 5% was the fraction of naive CD4 clonotypes found shared across a few donors.

CDR1 SEHNR and CDR2 FQNEAQ come from the germline V gene (reference sequence). V lost 5 bases and J lost 4; bases outside the gene matches: 8. The CDR3 is 16 amino acids. A split of CD4+ cells into CD45RA+ naive and CD45RA-negative memory subsets was performed. This clone has just one count. Its antigen is not identified. In the same sample, other DNA sequences code for this CDR3. Using immunoSEQ multiplex PCR, the repertoire was profiled, and TCRdb retains in-frame clones only, with some absent. The table includes about 980,000 clones, less than 85% detected once. The origin of this receptor is a man younger than 35 in good health. Sequenced material: memory CD4+ T cells sorted from blood. As to subset: CD45RA-negative fraction. J is TRBJ2-1 and V is TRBV7-9; 10 nucleotides align to TRBD2. The CDR3 bases are TGTGCCAGCAGCCACAGCGGGAGGGCGGGGTACAATGAGCAGTTCTTC. Its protein is CASSHSGRAGYNEQFF. The variable domain in full, completed from reference TRBV7-9 and TRBJ2-1, reads DTGVSQNPRHKITKRGQNVTFRCDPISEHNRLYWYRQTLGQGPEFLTYFQNEAQLEKSRLLSDRFSAERPKGSFSTLEIQRTEQGDSAMYLCASSHSGRAGYNEQFFGPGTRLTVL.